This entry describes one TCR beta chain. Its antigen is still unknown. This record comes from a study of blood T cells in healthy people across ages. A second PCR, run for about 7 to 11 cycles, used a sample-barcoded 5' primer plus a J-beta primer mix. TCRdb re-called the 5' RACE reads with MiXCR, one entry per CDR3 protein. Counted here are 600,000 or so distinct CDR3 sequences, approximately 30% occurring once; the ten biggest clones make up approximately 15%. Points from the study as a whole: The long-lived group displayed more naive CD4+ cells, plus higher diversity, than the aged donors did.

Drawn from each donor were ten milliliters of peripheral blood. PBMCs numbering at least 6 million were isolated per sample. Samples each yielded at least 6 micrograms of total RNA. CDR3 length: 13 residues. The germline gives CDR1 MNHNS, CDR2 SASEGT. V was clipped by 10 bases and J by 8 bases, with 15 bases between them. The genes are TRBV6-1 and TRBJ1-6, with D possibly being TRBD1 (6 bases). The source material was blood. The clonotype was recovered from an elderly woman in good health. CDR3 residues: CATTQGMDSPLHF. In DNA form, the CDR3 reads TGTGCCACCACCCAGGGGATGGATTCACCCCTCCACTTT.